These 31 T cell receptor beta chains were sequenced from one sample in a study of T cell responses to AZD1222 COVID-19 vaccine (dated by TCRdb to about 2021). The time point label, as the study defines it: baseline before first vaccination. The library came from the immunoSEQ multiplex PCR assay. The immuneACCESS repertoire file appears here via TCRdb, limited to in-frame rearrangements. These files lack a portion of the clones; in checked studies, under half of the deficit traces to unresolved V genes, and the cause of the others is not known. The sample includes around 120,000 clones, with about 90% observed a single time. Together, the top ten hold 13% to 15% of the sample. The sample consisted of peripheral blood, taken on day 0 of AZD1222 vaccination. The receptors originated from an adult in good health.

This chain connects TRBV4-2 to TRBJ1-4; perhaps TRBD1 as D (6 bases). Germline CDR1 is LGHNA and CDR2 is YNFKEQ. The germline V and J ends were trimmed by 0 bases and 7 bases, with 18 bases remaining between them. This CDR3 is 17 amino acids long. CDR3 DNA: TGTGCCAGCAGCCAAGATTCACAGGCCCGAGGGGGTGAAAAACTGTTTTTT. Its protein is CASSQDSQARGGEKLFF.

The chain joins TRBV5-1 to TRBJ1-3, with 8 nucleotides matching TRBD1. The V gene end was trimmed by 3 bases and the J gene end by 0 bases; junction bases not matched to a gene: 8. Per germline, CDR1 SGHRS and CDR2 YFSETQ. CDR3 length equals 17 residues. The CDR3 is CASSSGKTGDSGNTIYF. Written as DNA, the CDR3 is TGCGCCAGCAGCTCCGGAAAGACAGGGGACTCTGGAAACACCATATATTTT.

The chain is built from TRBV7-2 and TRBJ1-1, with D possibly being TRBD1 (5 bases). V was cut by 1 base and J by 1 base, with 7 bases left in between. Germline lookup yields CDR1 SGHTA and CDR2 FQGNSA. CDR3 length: 14 residues. DNA for the CDR3: TGTGCCAGCAGCTTAGGGGGACCGAACACTGAAGCTTTCTTT. Its translation is CASSLGGPNTEAFF.

J is TRBJ2-5 and V is TRBV12-5, with no clear D. The V end lost 0 bases, the J end lost 2 bases, and 16 bases lay between the germline ends. The germline CDR1 and CDR2 sequences are LGHNT and FRNRAP. The CDR3 length is 17 residues. This chain's CDR3 is CASGLVRQDLLQETQYF. CDR3 sequence (DNA): TGTGCTAGTGGTTTGGTCCGGCAGGATCTATTACAAGAGACCCAGTACTTC.

This chain connects TRBV28 to TRBJ2-7; tentatively, D is TRBD1 or TRBD2 (5 bases each). Trimming cost V 4 bases and J 7 bases, with 14 bases left between them. The CDR3 totals 13 residues. The germline V gene encodes CDR1 MDHEN and CDR2 SYDVKM. The CDR3 region is CASSSPGLEEQYF. The CDR3 DNA reads as TGTGCCAGCAGTTCGCCGGGGCTTGAGGAGCAGTACTTC.

The genes are TRBV9 and TRBJ2-1; TRBD2 agrees at 8 bases. Germline loops: CDR1 SGDLS, CDR2 YYNGEE. The trim removed 0 bases at V and 3 bases at J, leaving 2 bases unmatched. CDR3 size: 15 residues. CDR3 coding DNA: TGTGCCAGCAGCGTAGGGGGACTAGTCTACAATGAGCAGTTCTTC. This translates into CASSVGGLVYNEQFF. Supplemented by reference TRBV9 and TRBJ2-1, the full variable domain reads DSGVTQTPKHLITATGQRVTLRCSPRSGDLSVYWYQQSLDQGLQFLIQYYNGEERAKGNILERFSAQQFPDLHSELNLSSLELGDSALYFCASSVGGLVYNEQFFGPGTRLTVL.

The rearrangement joins TRBV28 to TRBJ1-6, with D possibly TRBD1 on 6 matching bases. From germline, CDR1 is MDHEN and CDR2 SYDVKM. Trimming pared 5 bases from V and 4 bases from J, leaving 15 bases between. The length of the CDR3 is 16 residues. CDR3 region: CASSRRTGTYNSPLHF. CDR3 DNA: TGTGCCAGCAGTCGAAGAACAGGGACTTATAATTCACCCCTCCACTTT.

The chain has TRBV10-3 and TRBJ2-2; 7 bases are shared with TRBD2. V dropped 10 bases and J dropped 2; count of bases not matched to a gene: 7. Germline CDR1 is ENHRY and CDR2 is SYGVKD. The CDR3 totals 14 residues. CDR3 residues: CATRLADNTGELFF. In DNA form, the CDR3 reads TGTGCCACAAGACTAGCCGATAACACCGGGGAGCTGTTTTTT.

The V and J genes are TRBV4-1 and TRBJ1-1; maybe TRBD1 (5 bases). V was clipped by 5 bases and J by 5 bases, with 15 bases between them. Germline loops: CDR1 MGHRA, CDR2 YSYEKL. The CDR3 has 14 amino acids. The CDR3 here is CASSTPGGGTEAFF. CDR3 coding DNA: TGCGCCAGCAGCACCCCCGGGGGGGGGACTGAAGCTTTCTTT.

The V and J genes are TRBV2 and TRBJ1-2; D gene unclear. Germline V lookup: CDR1 SNHLY, CDR2 FYNNEI. This CDR3 spans 17 amino acids. Trimming pared 6 bases from V and 2 bases from J, leaving 22 bases between. The CDR3 sequence: CASRVQNDDSLNYGYTF. CDR3 sequence (DNA): TGTGCCAGCAGAGTACAGAATGACGACTCCCTGAACTATGGCTACACCTTC.

This chain joins TRBV6-5 and TRBJ1-6, with D uncertain. CDR1 and CDR2 from the germline V gene are MNHEY and SVGAGI. The CDR3 is made up of 13 amino acids. The V end was cut by 0 bases, the J end by 13 bases, with 10 bases between. The CDR3 DNA is TGTGCCAGCAGTTACTCTTTCCTACGCCCCCTCCACTTT. Its translation: CASSYSFLRPLHF.

The V call is TRBV10-2, the J call TRBJ2-5; possible D gene TRBD1, 6 bases. This CDR3 spans 13 amino acids. Germline CDR1 reads WSHSY; CDR2 reads SAAADI. The V and J ends lost 7 bases and 2 bases respectively, with 11 bases between them. CDR3 residues: CASTGQYQETQYF. The CDR3 nucleotides are TGCGCCAGCACTGGACAGTATCAAGAGACCCAGTACTTC.

The genes are TRBV28 and TRBJ1-5, with D perhaps TRBD1 (5 bases). The V gene lost 7 bases and the J gene lost 5 bases, with 9 bases spanning the gap. The CDR3 covers 12 residues. The germline gives CDR1 MDHEN, CDR2 SYDVKM. The CDR3 nucleotides read TGTGCCAGCAAGATGACAGATCAGCCCCAGCATTTT. Amino acid sequence: CASKMTDQPQHF.

The chain is built from TRBV3-1 (or the pseudogene TRBV3-2) and TRBJ2-7, with no clear D. The length of the CDR3 is 16 residues. Germline V gene sequence: CDR1 LGHDT, CDR2 YNNKEL (reference sequence). V was shortened by 0 bases and J by 2 bases, with 14 bases between the two germline ends. The CDR3 protein is CASSQETGLGTYEQYF. The CDR3 DNA is TGTGCCAGCAGCCAAGAAACCGGGCTAGGGACCTACGAGCAGTACTTC.

The rearrangement joins TRBV19 to TRBJ1-2, with a tentative D call TRBD1 (6 bases). The CDR3 runs 14 residues. Germline lookup yields CDR1 LNHDA and CDR2 SQIVND (reference sequence). V shed 3 bases and J shed 1 base, with 9 bases lying between them. The CDR3 bases are TGTGCCAGTAGTATTATACAGGGTAACTATGGCTACACCTTC. Amino acids: CASSIIQGNYGYTF.

The chain has TRBV7-9 and TRBJ2-1; TRBD1 agrees at 8 bases. The CDR3 covers 17 residues. V trimming: 4 bases; J trimming: 0 bases; junction bases outside the gene matches: 8. Germline V gene data show CDR1 as SEHNR and CDR2 as FQNEAQ (reference sequence). The CDR3 sequence is CASSSPTGGSSYNEQFF. The CDR3 DNA reads TGTGCCAGCAGCTCTCCTACAGGGGGAAGCTCCTACAATGAGCAGTTCTTC.

This sequence joins TRBV10-3 and TRBJ1-5; 9 nucleotides agree with TRBD1. The junction had 11 bases not matched to a gene; V was cut back by 6 bases and J by 11 bases. Germline assignment: CDR1 ENHRY and CDR2 SYGVKD. The CDR3 extends over 14 amino acids. CDR3 in amino acids: CAISGDREDGAQHF. CDR3 DNA: TGTGCCATCAGCGGGGACAGGGAGGACGGGGCCCAGCATTTT.

The rearrangement links TRBV9 to TRBJ1-1; D perhaps matches TRBD1 (6 bases). Germline V gene sequence: CDR1 SGDLS, CDR2 YYNGEE. Trimming stripped 2 bases from V and 3 bases from J, with 14 bases between. The CDR3 covers 15 residues. The CDR3 DNA reads as TGTGCCAGCAGCGTTACGACAGGCCCCCACACTGAAGCTTTCTTT. Translation: CASSVTTGPHTEAFF. Filled out from reference TRBV9 and TRBJ1-1, the complete variable domain reads DSGVTQTPKHLITATGQRVTLRCSPRSGDLSVYWYQQSLDQGLQFLIQYYNGEERAKGNILERFSAQQFPDLHSELNLSSLELGDSALYFCASSVTTGPHTEAFFGQGTRLTVV.

In DNA, the CDR3 is TGTGCCAGCAGCTGGGGACCTACTTACGAGCAGTACTTC. This translates into CASSWGPTYEQYF. The chain couples TRBV7-8 to TRBJ2-7; the D call may be TRBD1 or TRBD2 (5 bases each). The CDR3 runs to 13 residues. V gave up 4 bases and J gave up 4 bases, with 11 bases separating them. The germline V gene encodes CDR1 SGHVS and CDR2 FQNEAQ.

This chain uses TRBV11-2 with TRBJ2-3, with 9 bases identical to TRBD2. Trimming at V came to 1 base and at J to 2 bases, leaving 7 bases not matched to a gene. Germline loops: CDR1 SGHAT, CDR2 FQNNGV. CDR3 length: 17 residues. CDR3: CASSLGISGSYTDTQYF. The CDR3 coding sequence is TGTGCCAGCAGCTTAGGCATTAGCGGGAGTTACACAGATACGCAGTATTTT. The variable domain in full, completed from reference TRBV11-2 and TRBJ2-3, reads EAGVAQSPRYKIIEKRQSVAFWCNPISGHATLYWYQQILGQGPKLLIQFQNNGVVDDSQLPKDRFSAERLKGVDSTLKIQPAKLEDSAVYLCASSLGISGSYTDTQYFGPGTRLTVL.

V is TRBV2 and J is TRBJ1-1; D is perhaps TRBD1 (5 bases). Germline CDR1 and CDR2: SNHLY and FYNNEI. The CDR3 is 13 amino acids. Trimming stripped 2 bases from V and 6 bases from J, with 10 bases between. CDR3 nucleotide sequence: TGTGCCAGCAGTGAATCCGGGGGAGCTGAAGCTTTCTTT. It is translated as CASSESGGAEAFF.

The V gene is TRBV24-1, the J gene TRBJ2-1, with D possibly TRBD2 on 5 matching bases. Trimming took 4 bases from V and 6 from J, leaving 18 bases between them. This CDR3 is 16 amino acids long. Germline CDR1 reads KGHDR; CDR2 reads SFDVKD. The CDR3 nucleotides read TGTGCCACCAGTGACCCCAACGGAGGCACAATCAATGAGCAGTTCTTC. The encoded protein is CATSDPNGGTINEQFF.

The CDR3 spells CASSLQARDEKLFF. The CDR3 DNA sequence: TGTGCCAGCAGCTTACAGGCCCGAGATGAAAAACTGTTTTTT. The chain combines TRBV7-2 with TRBJ1-4, with D hard to call. V lost 2 bases and J lost 6, with 10 bases in between. Per germline, CDR1 SGHTA and CDR2 FQGNSA. The length of the CDR3 is 14 residues.

Only one count was recorded for this clone. The rearrangement joins TRBV4-3 to TRBJ1-1, with D possibly TRBD1 on 5 matching bases. Trimming removed 1 base from V and 5 bases from J, with 14 bases in between. The CDR3 covers 15 residues. CDR1 is LGHNA, CDR2 YSLEER, per germline. The chain's CDR3 is CASSQAGGRRTEAFF. Written as DNA, the CDR3 is TGCGCCAGCAGCCAAGCCGGGGGTAGACGAACTGAAGCTTTCTTT.

The V and J genes are TRBV4-3 and TRBJ1-5, with D unclear. This CDR3 has 13 residues. Trimming removed 0 bases from V and 11 bases from J, with 11 bases in between. Germline V gene sequence: CDR1 LGHNA, CDR2 YSLEER. CDR3 bases: TGCGCCAGCAGCCAAGAGATGTCGCAAGCCCAGCATTTT. This encodes CASSQEMSQAQHF.

The rearrangement joins TRBV5-5 to TRBJ2-3, with 10 nucleotides matching TRBD2. This CDR3 contains 15 residues. V lost 4 bases to trimming and J lost 6 bases; unmatched junction nucleotides: 8. Germline V gene sequence: CDR1 SGHKS, CDR2 YYEKEE (reference sequence). CDR3 sequence: CASSLAPGLADTQYF. CDR3 nucleotide sequence: TGTGCCAGCAGCCTAGCACCGGGACTAGCGGATACGCAGTATTTT.

The chain has TRBV3-1 (or the pseudogene TRBV3-2) and TRBJ2-7, with 7 bases lining up with TRBD1. The germline V gene encodes CDR1 LGHDT and CDR2 YNNKEL (reference sequence). The V and J ends lost 0 bases and 4 bases, in that order; junction bases with no gene match: 6. The CDR3 length is 15 residues. The CDR3 nucleotides are TGTGCCAGCAGCCAAGATTTCGACAGGGTATACGAGCAGTACTTC. Protein sequence: CASSQDFDRVYEQYF.

The chain is built from TRBV5-1 and TRBJ2-7; unclear D gene. Per germline, CDR1 SGHRS and CDR2 YFSETQ. This CDR3 comprises 13 residues. The V gene lost 2 bases and the J gene lost 0 bases, with 6 bases spanning the gap. The CDR3 DNA reads TGCGCCAGCAGCTTCGAAGACTCCTACGAGCAGTACTTC. This sequence encodes CASSFEDSYEQYF.

The chain is built from TRBV12-5 and TRBJ1-4; D perhaps matches TRBD1 (6 bases). The CDR3 has 14 amino acids. Deletions cut 6 bases from V and 8 bases from J, with 16 bases between. Germline V gives CDR1 LGHNT, CDR2 FRNRAP. CDR3 protein: CASGLGGGEEKLFF. CDR3 nucleotide sequence: TGTGCTAGTGGCCTAGGAGGGGGTGAAGAAAAACTGTTTTTT.

CDR3 residues: CASSQERTGVNEQYF. CDR3 bases: TGCGCCAGCAGCCAAGAAAGGACAGGGGTCAACGAGCAGTACTTC. The V call is TRBV4-3, the J call TRBJ2-7, with TRBD1 identical over 9 bases. The CDR3 spans 15 residues. The V and J ends lost 0 bases and 5 bases, in that order; junction bases with no gene match: 5. Germline V CDR1 and CDR2: LGHNA, YSLEER.

This clone was picked up one time. The chain recombines TRBV19 with TRBJ2-6; 8 bases line up with TRBD1. Trimming removed 4 bases from V and 1 base from J; junction bases left unmatched: 9. Germline assignment: CDR1 LNHDA and CDR2 SQIVND (reference sequence). CDR3 size: 18 residues. For the CDR3, the DNA is TGTGCCAGTAGTAGCTCCGCAGGGGGCGCGTCTGGGGCCAACGTCCTGACTTTC. This sequence encodes CASSSSAGGASGANVLTF.